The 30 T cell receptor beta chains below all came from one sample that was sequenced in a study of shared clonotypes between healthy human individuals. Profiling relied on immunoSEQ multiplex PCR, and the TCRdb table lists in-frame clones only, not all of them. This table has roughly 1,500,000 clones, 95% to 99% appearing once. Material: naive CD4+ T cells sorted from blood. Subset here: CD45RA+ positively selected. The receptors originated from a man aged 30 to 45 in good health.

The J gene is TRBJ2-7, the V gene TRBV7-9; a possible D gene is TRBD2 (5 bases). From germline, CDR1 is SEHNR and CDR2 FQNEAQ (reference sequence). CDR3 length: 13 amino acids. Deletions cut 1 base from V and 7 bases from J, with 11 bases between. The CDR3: CASSLGVRGEQYF. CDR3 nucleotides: TGTGCCAGCAGCTTAGGGGTCCGAGGGGAGCAGTACTTC.

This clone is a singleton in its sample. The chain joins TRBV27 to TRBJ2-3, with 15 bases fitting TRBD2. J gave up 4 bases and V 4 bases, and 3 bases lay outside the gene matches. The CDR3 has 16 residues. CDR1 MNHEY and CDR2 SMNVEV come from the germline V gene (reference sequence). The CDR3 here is CASSSRTSGRADTQYF. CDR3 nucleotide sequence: TGTGCCAGCAGTTCTCGGACTAGCGGGAGGGCAGATACGCAGTATTTT.

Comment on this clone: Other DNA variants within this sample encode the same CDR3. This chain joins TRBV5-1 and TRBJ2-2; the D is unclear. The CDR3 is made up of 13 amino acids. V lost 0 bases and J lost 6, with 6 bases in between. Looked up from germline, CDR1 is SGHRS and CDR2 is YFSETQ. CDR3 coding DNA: TGCGCCAGCAGCTTGGGTGCCGCCGGGGAGCTGTTTTTT. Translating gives CASSLGAAGELFF. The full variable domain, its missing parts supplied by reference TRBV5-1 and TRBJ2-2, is KAGVTQTPRYLIKTRGQQVTLSCSPISGHRSVSWYQQTPGQGLQFLFEYFSETQRNKGNFPGRFSGRQFSNSRSEMNVSTLELGDSALYLCASSLGAAGELFFGEGSRLTVL.

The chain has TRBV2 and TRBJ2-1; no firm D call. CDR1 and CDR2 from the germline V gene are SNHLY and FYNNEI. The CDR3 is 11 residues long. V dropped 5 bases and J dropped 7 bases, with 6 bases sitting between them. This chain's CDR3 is CASSSKNEQFF. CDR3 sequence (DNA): TGTGCCAGCAGTTCTAAGAATGAGCAGTTCTTC.

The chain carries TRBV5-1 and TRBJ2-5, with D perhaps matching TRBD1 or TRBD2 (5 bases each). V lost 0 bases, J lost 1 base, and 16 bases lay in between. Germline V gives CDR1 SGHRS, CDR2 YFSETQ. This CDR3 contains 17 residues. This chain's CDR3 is CASSLGTHGGIQETQYF. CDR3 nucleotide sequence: TGCGCCAGCAGCTTGGGGACACATGGGGGTATCCAAGAGACCCAGTACTTC. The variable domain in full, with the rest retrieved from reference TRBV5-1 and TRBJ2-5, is KAGVTQTPRYLIKTRGQQVTLSCSPISGHRSVSWYQQTPGQGLQFLFEYFSETQRNKGNFPGRFSGRQFSNSRSEMNVSTLELGDSALYLCASSLGTHGGIQETQYFGPGTRLLVL.

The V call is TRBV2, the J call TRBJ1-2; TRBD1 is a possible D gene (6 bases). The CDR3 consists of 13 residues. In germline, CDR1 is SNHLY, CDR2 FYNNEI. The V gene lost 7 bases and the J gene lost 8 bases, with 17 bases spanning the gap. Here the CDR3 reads CASKWDGTWGYTF. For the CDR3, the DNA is TGTGCCAGCAAATGGGACGGGACATGGGGCTACACCTTC.

CDR3 sequence reads: CASIMETGNYGYTF. The DNA of the CDR3 is TGTGCCAGCATCATGGAGACAGGGAACTATGGCTACACCTTC. V is TRBV2 and J is TRBJ1-2; 7 positions agree with TRBD1. CDR1 and CDR2 (germline): SNHLY, FYNNEI. CDR3 length: 14 amino acids. Trimming cost V 7 bases and J 2 bases; bases outside gene matches: 7.

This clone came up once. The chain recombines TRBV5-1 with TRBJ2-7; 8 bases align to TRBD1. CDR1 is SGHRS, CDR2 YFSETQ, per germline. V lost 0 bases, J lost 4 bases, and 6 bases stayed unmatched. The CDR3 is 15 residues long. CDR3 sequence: CASSLGGTGVYEQYF. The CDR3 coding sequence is TGCGCCAGCAGCTTGGGAGGGACAGGAGTTTACGAGCAGTACTTC.

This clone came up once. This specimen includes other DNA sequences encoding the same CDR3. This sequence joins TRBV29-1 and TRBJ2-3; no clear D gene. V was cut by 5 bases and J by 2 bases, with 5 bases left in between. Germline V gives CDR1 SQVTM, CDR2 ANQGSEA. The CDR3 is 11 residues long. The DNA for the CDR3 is TGCAGCGTTTCAGTCACAGATACGCAGTATTTT. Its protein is CSVSVTDTQYF.

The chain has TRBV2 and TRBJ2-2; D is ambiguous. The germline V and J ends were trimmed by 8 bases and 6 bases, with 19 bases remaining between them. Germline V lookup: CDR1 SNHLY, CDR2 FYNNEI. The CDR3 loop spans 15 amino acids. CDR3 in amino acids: CASASMKISAGELFF. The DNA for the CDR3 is TGTGCCAGCGCCTCTATGAAGATCAGCGCCGGGGAGCTGTTTTTT.

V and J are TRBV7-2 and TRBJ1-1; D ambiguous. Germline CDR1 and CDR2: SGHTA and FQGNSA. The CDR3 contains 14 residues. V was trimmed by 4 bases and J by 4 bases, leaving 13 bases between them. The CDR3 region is CASSSYMRGTEAFF. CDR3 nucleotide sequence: TGTGCCAGCAGCTCCTACATGCGAGGCACTGAAGCTTTCTTT.

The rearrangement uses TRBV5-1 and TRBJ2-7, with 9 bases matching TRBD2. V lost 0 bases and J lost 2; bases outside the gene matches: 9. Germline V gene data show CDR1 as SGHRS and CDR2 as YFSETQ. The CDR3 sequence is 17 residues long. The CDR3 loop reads CASSLDRAGGPAYEQYF. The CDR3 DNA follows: TGCGCCAGCAGCTTGGATCGGGCGGGAGGGCCGGCCTACGAGCAGTACTTC.

In nucleotides, the CDR3 is TGTGCCAGCACCTCCGCCGGGGGACCGAGCATAATCACGACTGGCGAGCAGTACTTC. Translating it yields CASTSAGGPSIITTGEQYF. This chain links TRBV7-9 with TRBJ2-7; D is possibly TRBD2 (6 bases). The V and J ends lost 7 bases and 6 bases respectively, with 34 bases between them. The germline V gene has CDR1 SEHNR and CDR2 FQNEAQ (reference sequence). This CDR3 has 19 residues.

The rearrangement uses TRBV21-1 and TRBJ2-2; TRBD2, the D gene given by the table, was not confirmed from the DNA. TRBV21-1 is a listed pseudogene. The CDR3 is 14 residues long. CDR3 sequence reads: CASSNSSDTGELFF. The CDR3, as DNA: TGTGCCAGCAGCAATTCCTCTGACACCGGGGAGCTGTTTTTT.

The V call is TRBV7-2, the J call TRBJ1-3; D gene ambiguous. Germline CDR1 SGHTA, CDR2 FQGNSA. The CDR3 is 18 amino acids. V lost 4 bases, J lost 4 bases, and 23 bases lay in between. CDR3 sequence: CASSSASLAHPFGNTIYF. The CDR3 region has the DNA TGTGCCAGCAGCTCAGCCTCTTTGGCCCACCCTTTCGGAAACACCATATATTTT.

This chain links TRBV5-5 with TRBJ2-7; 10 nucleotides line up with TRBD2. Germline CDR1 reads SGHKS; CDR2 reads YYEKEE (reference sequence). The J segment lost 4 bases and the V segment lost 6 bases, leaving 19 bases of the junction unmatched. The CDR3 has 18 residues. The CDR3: CASIASWLAGASGYEQYF. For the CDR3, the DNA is TGTGCCAGCATTGCGAGTTGGCTAGCGGGAGCCTCTGGGTACGAGCAGTACTTC.

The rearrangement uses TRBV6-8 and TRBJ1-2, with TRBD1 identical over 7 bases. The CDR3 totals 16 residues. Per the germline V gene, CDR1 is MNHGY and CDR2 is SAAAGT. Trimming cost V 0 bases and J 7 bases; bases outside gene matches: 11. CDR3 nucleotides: TGTGCCAGCAGTTACTCCGGACAGGCCCAAGCTATTGGCTACACCTTC. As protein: CASSYSGQAQAIGYTF.

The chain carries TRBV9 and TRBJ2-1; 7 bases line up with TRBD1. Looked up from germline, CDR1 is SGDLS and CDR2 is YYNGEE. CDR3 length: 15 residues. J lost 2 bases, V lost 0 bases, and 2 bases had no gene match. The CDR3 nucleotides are TGTGCCAGCAGCGTAGTTACAGGGGCCTACAATGAGCAGTTCTTC. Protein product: CASSVVTGAYNEQFF.

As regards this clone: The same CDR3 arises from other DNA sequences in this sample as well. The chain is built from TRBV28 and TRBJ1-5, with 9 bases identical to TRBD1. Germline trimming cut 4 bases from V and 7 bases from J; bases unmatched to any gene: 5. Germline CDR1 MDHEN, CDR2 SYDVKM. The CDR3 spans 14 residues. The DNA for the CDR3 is TGTGCCAGCAGTTCGGGACAGGGAGGACAGCCCCAGCATTTT. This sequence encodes CASSSGQGGQPQHF.

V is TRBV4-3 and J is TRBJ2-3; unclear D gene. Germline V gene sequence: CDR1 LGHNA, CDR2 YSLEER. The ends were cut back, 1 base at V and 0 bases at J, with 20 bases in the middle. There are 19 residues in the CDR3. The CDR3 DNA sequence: TGCGCCAGCAGCCAAGTCCGGTCGGGCATGGGGTTTAGCACAGATACGCAGTATTTT. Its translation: CASSQVRSGMGFSTDTQYF.

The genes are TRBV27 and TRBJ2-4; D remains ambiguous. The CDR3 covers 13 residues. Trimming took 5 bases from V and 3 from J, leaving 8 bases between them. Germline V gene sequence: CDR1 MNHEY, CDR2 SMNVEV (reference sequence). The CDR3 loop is CASSPLGKNIQYF. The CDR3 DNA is TGTGCCAGCAGTCCCCTGGGCAAAAACATTCAGTACTTC.

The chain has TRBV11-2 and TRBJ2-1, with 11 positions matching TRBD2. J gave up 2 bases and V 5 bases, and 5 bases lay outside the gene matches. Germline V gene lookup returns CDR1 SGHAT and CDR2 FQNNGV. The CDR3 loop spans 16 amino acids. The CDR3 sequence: CASSTLAGGPYNEQFF. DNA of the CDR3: TGTGCCAGCAGCACTTTAGCGGGAGGGCCCTACAATGAGCAGTTCTTC.

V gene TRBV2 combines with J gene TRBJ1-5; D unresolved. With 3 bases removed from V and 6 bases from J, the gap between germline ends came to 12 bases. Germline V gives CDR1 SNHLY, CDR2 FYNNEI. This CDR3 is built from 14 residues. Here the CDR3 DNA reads TGTGCCAGCAGTGAGGGAGCGACCAGTCAGCCCCAGCATTTT. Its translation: CASSEGATSQPQHF.

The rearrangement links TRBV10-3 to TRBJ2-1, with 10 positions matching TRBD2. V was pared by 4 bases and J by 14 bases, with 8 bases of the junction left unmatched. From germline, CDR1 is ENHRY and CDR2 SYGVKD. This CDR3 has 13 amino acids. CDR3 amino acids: CAISGQREGREFF. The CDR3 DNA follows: TGTGCCATCAGTGGTCAGCGGGAGGGCCGGGAGTTCTTC.

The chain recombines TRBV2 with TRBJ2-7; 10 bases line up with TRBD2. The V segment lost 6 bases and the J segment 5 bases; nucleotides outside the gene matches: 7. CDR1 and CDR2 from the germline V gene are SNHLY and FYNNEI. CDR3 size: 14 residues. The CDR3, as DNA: TGTGCCAGCAGCCCGGAACTAGCGGGACACGAGCAGTACTTC. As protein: CASSPELAGHEQYF.

The CDR3 spells CASSSGTGQPTFNEKLFF. CDR3 nucleotides: TGCGCCAGCAGCTCGGGGACAGGGCAGCCCACTTTCAATGAAAAACTGTTTTTT. The chain recombines TRBV5-1 with TRBJ1-4; 9 nucleotides agree with TRBD1. The CDR3 consists of 18 residues. Germline V gene lookup returns CDR1 SGHRS and CDR2 YFSETQ. V lost 3 bases, J lost 5 bases, and 14 bases stayed unmatched.

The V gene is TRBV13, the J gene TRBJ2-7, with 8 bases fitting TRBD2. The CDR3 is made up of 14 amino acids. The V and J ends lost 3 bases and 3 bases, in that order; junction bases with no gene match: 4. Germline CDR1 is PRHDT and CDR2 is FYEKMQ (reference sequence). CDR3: CASSFSAGGYEQYF. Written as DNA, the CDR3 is TGTGCCAGCAGCTTCAGTGCGGGGGGCTACGAGCAGTACTTC.

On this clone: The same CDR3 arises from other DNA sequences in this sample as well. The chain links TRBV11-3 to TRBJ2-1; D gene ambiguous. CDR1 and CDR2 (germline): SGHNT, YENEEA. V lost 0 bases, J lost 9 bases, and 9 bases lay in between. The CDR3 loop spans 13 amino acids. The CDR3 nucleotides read TGTGCCAGCAGCTTAGACCGAGGTGGTGAGCAGTTCTTC. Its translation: CASSLDRGGEQFF.

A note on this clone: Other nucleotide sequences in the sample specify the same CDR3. The CDR3 DNA sequence: TGTGCCATCAGCACCACATCCTACGAGCAGTACTTC. Translation: CAISTTSYEQYF. The chain combines TRBV10-3 with TRBJ2-7, with unresolved D. Germline V gives CDR1 ENHRY, CDR2 SYGVKD. The CDR3 runs 12 residues. Trimming removed 6 bases at V and 1 base at J, with 7 bases between.

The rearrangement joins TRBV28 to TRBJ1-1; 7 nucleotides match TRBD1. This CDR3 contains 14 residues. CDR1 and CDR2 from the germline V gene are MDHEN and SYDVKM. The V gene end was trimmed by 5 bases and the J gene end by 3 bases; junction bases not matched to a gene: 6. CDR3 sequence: CASSPGTVHTEAFF. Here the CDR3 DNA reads TGTGCCAGCAGTCCCGGGACAGTACACACTGAAGCTTTCTTT.